The 9 T cell receptor beta chains given below trace back to one sample, sequenced in a study of PD-L1 blockade in urothelial cancer (dated by TCRdb to 2017 to 2019). The library was made by the immunoSEQ multiplex PCR assay. Drawn from immuneACCESS, this table holds only the in-frame rearrangements with V and J called that TCRdb kept. Clones are partly lost; checked studies trace under half to an unresolved V gene and leave the rest unexplained. This sample has about 38,000 clones in its table, and around 85% of those were observed once. Of the sample, around 15% is held by the ten largest clones. Explained via the paper, the time point label denotes: pretreatment peripheral blood. Sequencing used PBMCs, obtained around atezolizumab (anti-PD-L1) treatment. The receptor set was obtained from a man older than 75 with urothelial cancer.

For this clone: Germline and junction disagree at one end, which may indicate a read error. V and J are TRBV27 and TRBJ2-1; 12 bases map to TRBD1. This CDR3 spans 15 amino acids. From germline, CDR1 is MNHEY and CDR2 SMNVEV (reference sequence). The CDR3 DNA reads TGTGCCAGCAGTTTAGGGACAGGGGGCTACGATGAGCAGTTCTTC. The encoded protein is CASSLGTGGYDEQFF.

The CDR3 coding sequence is TGCAGTGCTAGACTGACTTCGCAGTATTTT. Translating it yields CSARLTSQYF. V is TRBV20-1 and J is TRBJ2-3, with unresolved D. V dropped 2 bases and J dropped 10 bases, with 7 bases sitting between them. Germline values: CDR1 DFQATT, CDR2 SNEGSKA (reference sequence). The CDR3 contains 10 residues.

The CDR3 DNA follows: TGTGCCAGCAGCCCTAGCGGGAGGAATGAGCAGTTCTTC. Protein product: CASSPSGRNEQFF. The rearrangement joins TRBV9 to TRBJ2-1; 11 nucleotides agree with TRBD2. Germline V gives CDR1 SGDLS, CDR2 YYNGEE. CDR3 length: 13 amino acids. V gave up 4 bases and J gave up 7 bases; unmatched junction bases: 1.

The chain carries TRBV28 and TRBJ1-4; TRBD1 matches at 7 bases. This CDR3 is built from 15 residues. V trimming: 2 bases; J trimming: 10 bases; junction bases outside the gene matches: 10. Germline CDR1 MDHEN, CDR2 SYDVKM. CDR3 protein: CASSLPGISGGKLFF. DNA for the CDR3: TGTGCCAGCAGTTTACCGGGAATTTCAGGGGGAAAACTGTTTTTT.

The chain uses TRBV5-1 and TRBJ2-1; TRBD2 is a possible D gene (5 bases). Trimming cost V 1 base and J 3 bases, with 11 bases left between them. The CDR3 is made up of 15 amino acids. Germline CDR1 reads SGHRS; CDR2 reads YFSETQ. CDR3 region: CASSLIGDLYNEQFF. The CDR3 DNA reads TGCGCCAGCAGCTTGATCGGGGATCTCTACAATGAGCAGTTCTTC. Together with reference TRBV5-1 and TRBJ2-1, the CDR3 gives the full variable domain: KAGVTQTPRYLIKTRGQQVTLSCSPISGHRSVSWYQQTPGQGLQFLFEYFSETQRNKGNFPGRFSGRQFSNSRSEMNVSTLELGDSALYLCASSLIGDLYNEQFFGPGTRLTVL.

The sample holds one count of this clone. The genes are TRBV6-1 and TRBJ2-7; 8 nucleotides line up with TRBD2. V lost 2 bases, J lost 12 bases, and 6 bases stayed unmatched. Germline V lookup: CDR1 MNHNS, CDR2 SASEGT. There are 12 residues in the CDR3. For the CDR3, the DNA is TGTGCCAGCAGTGAACTCGGGAGGGGGGGGTACTTC. This sequence encodes CASSELGRGGYF.

The V call is TRBV15, the J call TRBJ2-5; perhaps TRBD2 as D (5 bases). CDR1 is LNHNV and CDR2 is YYDKDF in the germline V gene (reference sequence). CDR3 size: 15 residues. Trimming shortened V by 6 bases and J by 2 bases, and 16 bases separated the two germline ends. Written as DNA, the CDR3 is TGTGCCACCAGGGCCCCGGGAAGGGCTCAAGAGACCCAGTACTTC. This gives the protein CATRAPGRAQETQYF.

J is TRBJ1-5 and V is TRBV7-2, with D possibly being TRBD1 (6 bases). Germline CDR1 and CDR2: SGHTA and FQGNSA. CDR3 length equals 16 residues. V lost 1 base, J lost 1 base, and 11 bases lay in between. The CDR3 bases are TGTGCCAGCAGCTTAGTGGGCAGGGGAAGCAATCAGCCCCAGCATTTT. As protein: CASSLVGRGSNQPQHF.

This rearrangement joins TRBV2 to TRBJ2-5; the match to TRBD2 covers 13 bases. This CDR3 is built from 16 residues. Trimming took 6 bases from V and 4 from J; bases not matched to a gene: 8. Germline assignment: CDR1 SNHLY and CDR2 FYNNEI. The CDR3 coding sequence is TGTGCCAGCAGATCAACAGGGACTAGCGGGATAGAGACCCAGTACTTC. It is translated as CASRSTGTSGIETQYF.